One TCR beta chain is described in this entry. The table came from immunoSEQ multiplex PCR; TCRdb's copy has only in-frame clones and leaves some out. The repertoire holds fewer than 350,000 clones, with roughly 85% as singletons. Recruitment covered about 25 US areas and drew participants whose ages spanned about 18 to 90 years. V shed 4 bases and J 5 bases; nucleotides not matched to a gene: 8. Germline V gene sequence: CDR1 KGHDR, CDR2 SFDVKD. This CDR3 is 15 amino acids long. The data originate from a study of blood T cell repertoires in COVID-19. Study at large: The cDNA or gDNA used as material had been derived from T cells, B-cell-depleted T cells, or PBMCs.

This clonotype originated in a woman aged 45 to 65 who had recovered from COVID-19. This chain joins TRBV24-1 and TRBJ1-2; 8 bases line up with TRBD1. Specimen: PBMCs or T cells enriched from blood (not recorded which). CDR3 in DNA: TGTGCCACCAGTGACCCGAGGGGACAGGATTATGGCTACACCTTC. Amino acid sequence: CATSDPRGQDYGYTF.